This T cell receptor beta chain came from a study of blood T cell repertoires in COVID-19. The wider study: The United States, Italy and Spain provided the acute and convalescent COVID-19 samples.

Participants reported their clinical history, and cohort assignment relied on those reports. Clones were sequenced by immunoSEQ multiplex PCR, and TCRdb holds only the in-frame ones, with some missing. Of approximately 190,000 clones in the sample, around 82% are singletons; the top ten hold 7.5%. The CDR3 is 14 residues long. From germline, CDR1 is SGHRS and CDR2 YFSETQ. V lost 0 bases to trimming and J lost 1 base, with 7 bases between them. Sequenced sample: PBMCs or T cells enriched from blood (not recorded which). This TCR came from a man between 35 and 55 years old who had recovered from COVID-19. The chain recombines TRBV5-1 with TRBJ1-1; TRBD1 might be the D (5 bases). The CDR3 here is CASSLGGGNTEAFF. CDR3 nucleotides: TGCGCCAGCAGCTTGGGGGGCGGGAACACTGAAGCTTTCTTT.